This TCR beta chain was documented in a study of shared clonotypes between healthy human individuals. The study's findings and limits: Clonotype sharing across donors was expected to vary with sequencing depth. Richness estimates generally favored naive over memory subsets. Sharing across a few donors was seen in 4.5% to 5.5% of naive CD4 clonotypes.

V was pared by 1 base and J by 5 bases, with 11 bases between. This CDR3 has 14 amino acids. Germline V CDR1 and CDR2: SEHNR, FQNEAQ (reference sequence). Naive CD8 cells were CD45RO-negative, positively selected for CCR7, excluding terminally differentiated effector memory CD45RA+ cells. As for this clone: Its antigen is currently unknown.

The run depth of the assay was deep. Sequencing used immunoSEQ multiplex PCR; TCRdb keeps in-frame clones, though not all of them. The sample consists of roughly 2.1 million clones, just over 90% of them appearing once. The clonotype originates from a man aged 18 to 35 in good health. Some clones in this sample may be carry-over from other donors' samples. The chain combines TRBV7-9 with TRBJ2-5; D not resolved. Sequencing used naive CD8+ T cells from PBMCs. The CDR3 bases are TGTGCCAGCAGCTTAGAGGCCCGACGGGAGACCCAGTACTTC. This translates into CASSLEARRETQYF.